The rows below give T cell receptor beta chains drawn from one sample of a study of T cells in Graves' hyperthyroidism and ophthalmopathy. TCRdb ran MiXCR on the multiplex PCR reads and lists one entry per CDR3 protein. This sample yields fewer than 600,000 distinct CDR3 sequences, of which approximately 15% are seen a single time; around 17% belongs to the top ten. Sequenced material: blood. The source is a woman in her late teens or twenties with Graves' hyperthyroidism. CDR3s leave out the opening cysteine and the closing phenylalanine or tryptophan. Fields, in order: J gene, V gene, D gene, CDR3 protein. The D gene is left open where the match is weak.

J gene: TRBJ1-3; V gene: TRBV12-3/TRBV12-4; D gene: -; CDR3 protein: ASSFETAGNTIY
J gene: TRBJ1-3; V gene: TRBV6-1; D gene: -; CDR3 protein: ASSHHQTKNTIY
J gene: TRBJ1-4; V gene: TRBV5-1; D gene: -; CDR3 protein: ASSLDRARSNEKLF
J gene: TRBJ2-7; V gene: TRBV11-2; D gene: TRBD1; CDR3 protein: ASRPGTGVAEQY
J gene: TRBJ1-2; V gene: TRBV3-1; D gene: -; CDR3 protein: ASSQNSLGYGYT
J gene: TRBJ2-1; V gene: TRBV7-7; D gene: -; CDR3 protein: ASSRGALDEQF
J gene: TRBJ1-1; V gene: TRBV2; D gene: -; CDR3 protein: ASSVSGSMNTEAF
J gene: TRBJ2-1; V gene: TRBV19; D gene: -; CDR3 protein: ASSPQRNYNEQF
J gene: TRBJ2-2; V gene: TRBV18; D gene: -; CDR3 protein: ASSPREQRTGELF
J gene: TRBJ1-1; V gene: TRBV6-1; D gene: -; CDR3 protein: ASSYNREAF
J gene: TRBJ2-3; V gene: TRBV3-1; D gene: TRBD2; CDR3 protein: ASSTTGTSGRNTQY
J gene: TRBJ1-3; V gene: TRBV5-1; D gene: -; CDR3 protein: ASSPEIGGNTIY
J gene: TRBJ2-1; V gene: TRBV11-2; D gene: TRBD2; CDR3 protein: ASSSSVVAGGNEQF
J gene: TRBJ1-1; V gene: TRBV29-1; D gene: TRBD1; CDR3 protein: SVERGTGGWTEAF
J gene: TRBJ1-5; V gene: TRBV6-5; D gene: -; CDR3 protein: ASSYSSFEVLISNQPQH
J gene: TRBJ1-4; V gene: TRBV9; D gene: TRBD1; CDR3 protein: ASSPGTGGYEKLF
J gene: TRBJ2-7; V gene: TRBV4-1; D gene: -; CDR3 protein: ASSQVITPGQGNYEQY
J gene: TRBJ1-6; V gene: TRBV7-9; D gene: -; CDR3 protein: ASSTTPASYNSPLH
J gene: TRBJ2-7; V gene: TRBV6-5; D gene: TRBD1; CDR3 protein: ASSYRGTVYGQY
J gene: TRBJ2-5; V gene: TRBV13; D gene: -; CDR3 protein: ASSTGHQETQY